Shown below are 25 T cell receptor beta chains from a single sample sequenced in a study of T cells in Graves' hyperthyroidism and ophthalmopathy. TCR beta CDR3 regions were amplified from RNA. In the first-round RT-PCR of the TCR CDR3, the HTBI primer set was used. Using its own MiXCR run on the multiplex PCR reads, TCRdb lists one record per CDR3 protein. Of 350,000 to 400,000 distinct CDR3 sequences listed, about 18% are singletons. The sequencing input was blood. These TCRs come from a man aged 18-30 years with Graves' ophthalmopathy.

This clonotype was seen many times. This sequence joins TRBV3-1 and TRBJ1-1; the D gene is possibly TRBD1 (6 bases). The V gene lost 2 bases and the J gene lost 5 bases, with 15 bases spanning the gap. This CDR3 comprises 15 residues. Germline V gene data show CDR1 as LGHDT and CDR2 as YNNKEL (reference sequence). CDR3 protein: CASSQSAGAWTEAFF. The CDR3 nucleotides read TGTGCCAGCAGCCAATCGGCAGGGGCGTGGACTGAAGCTTTCTTT.

In its sample, this clonotype was seen many times. This rearrangement joins TRBV5-1 to TRBJ2-1; no firm D call. This CDR3 has 15 residues. Germline assignment: CDR1 SGHRS and CDR2 YFSETQ. V was trimmed by 1 base and J by 0 bases, leaving 8 bases between them. Here the CDR3 DNA reads TGCGCCAGCAGCTTGCGGCACGGCTCCTACAATGAGCAGTTCTTC. Translated, it gives CASSLRHGSYNEQFF.

This clonotype was seen many times. V and J are TRBV11-1 and TRBJ2-3; D is tentatively TRBD1 or TRBD2 (5 bases each). V lost 4 bases to trimming and J lost 2 bases, with 10 bases between them. This CDR3 is built from 14 residues. Germline loops: CDR1 SGHAT, CDR2 FQDESV (reference sequence). CDR3 amino acids: CASSSGPATDTQYF. For the CDR3, the DNA is TGTGCCAGCAGCTCGGGGCCCGCCACAGATACGCAGTATTTT.

This clonotype was detected ten times or more. The chain has TRBV20-1 and TRBJ2-1; D not certain. V lost 6 bases and J 6 bases, leaving 15 bases between the germline ends. Germline loops: CDR1 DFQATT, CDR2 SNEGSKA (reference sequence). This CDR3 comprises 13 residues. Here the CDR3 DNA reads TGCAGTGCCGAACCCTTACCTTCCAATGAGCAGTTCTTC. Amino acids: CSAEPLPSNEQFF.

Ten or more counts support this clonotype. The chain uses TRBV2 and TRBJ2-5; 9 positions agree with TRBD1. V dropped 9 bases and J dropped 4; count of bases not matched to a gene: 15. This CDR3 has 16 amino acids. Germline CDR1 is SNHLY and CDR2 is FYNNEI. This CDR3 reads CARAGTGNGLGETQYF. The CDR3, as DNA: TGTGCCAGGGCCGGGACAGGGAATGGGTTAGGAGAGACCCAGTACTTC.

This clonotype has just a few counts. The CDR3 DNA follows: TGTGCCAGCAGCCACCGGGACAGGAACACCGGGGAGCTGTTTTTT. This sequence encodes CASSHRDRNTGELFF. The J gene is TRBJ2-2, the V gene TRBV7-9; 7 bases align to TRBD1. The length of the CDR3 is 15 residues. Trimming removed 5 bases from V and 1 base from J; junction bases left unmatched: 4. The germline CDR1 and CDR2 sequences are SEHNR and FQNEAQ (reference sequence).

In this sample, this clonotype turned up many times. The chain links TRBV27 to TRBJ2-7; a weak D match, TRBD2 (6 bases). Germline lookup yields CDR1 MNHEY and CDR2 SMNVEV (reference sequence). This CDR3 has 16 residues. V was pared by 1 base and J by 3 bases, with 16 bases between. The CDR3 region is CASSLFWGEQDYEQYF. CDR3 sequence (DNA): TGTGCCAGCAGTTTATTCTGGGGGGAACAGGACTACGAGCAGTACTTC.

Details on this clonotype: A much larger clone differs from this one at a single base, so this may be a read error. This sequence joins TRBV20-1 and TRBJ2-5, with D tentatively TRBD1 or TRBD2 (5 bases each). The J call could be wrong; TRBJ2-1 is a better fit for the DNA end. The germline V gene encodes CDR1 DFQATT and CDR2 SNEGSKA (reference sequence). This CDR3 has 15 amino acids. CDR3 coding DNA: TGCAGTGTTATAGGGGCCTTATGGGACCAAGAGACCCAGTTCTTC. Translated: CSVIGALWDQETQFF.

This clonotype appeared a few times. The chain links TRBV5-6 to TRBJ2-2; D is perhaps TRBD1 (5 bases). Trimming pared 3 bases from V and 9 bases from J, leaving 6 bases between. Per germline, CDR1 SGHDT and CDR2 YYEEEE. CDR3 length equals 11 residues. In DNA, the CDR3 is TGTGCCAGCAGCTGGGGCAGGGAGCTGTTTTTT. Amino acid sequence: CASSWGRELFF. Combining the CDR3 with reference TRBV5-6 and TRBJ2-2 gives the whole variable domain DAGVTQSPTHLIKTRGQQVTLRCSPKSGHDTVSWYQQALGQGPQFIFQYYEEEERQRGNFPDRFSGHQFPNYSSELNVNALLLGDSALYLCASSWGRELFFGEGSRLTVL.

This clonotype was observed a few times. The chain links TRBV5-1 to TRBJ2-5; D unresolved. V lost 4 bases to trimming and J lost 5 bases, with 15 bases between them. Germline V CDR1 and CDR2: SGHRS, YFSETQ. There are 14 residues in the CDR3. For the CDR3, the DNA is TGCGCCAGCAGCGCCTGGTACTCAAGGGAGACCCAGTACTTC. It codes for CASSAWYSRETQYF.

This clonotype was counted at least ten times. V usage is TRBV12-3 or TRBV12-4 and J usage is TRBJ1-1; no reliable D call. The length of the CDR3 is 14 residues. Trimming stripped 6 bases from V and 4 bases from J, with 15 bases between. The CDR3 DNA follows: TGTGCCAGCAGCCAACCTAGAAGAGGCACTGAAGCTTTCTTT. This sequence encodes CASSQPRRGTEAFF.

This clonotype showed up many times. The rearrangement uses TRBV3-1 and TRBJ1-1; a weak D match, TRBD1 (5 bases). Trimming removed 4 bases at V and 1 base at J, with 10 bases between. The germline V gene has CDR1 LGHDT and CDR2 YNNKEL (reference sequence). The CDR3 totals 14 residues. CDR3 in amino acids: CASSPRDSNTEAFF. In DNA, the CDR3 is TGTGCCAGCAGCCCCCGGGACTCGAACACTGAAGCTTTCTTT.

This clonotype occurred many times. This chain uses TRBV24-1 with TRBJ1-1; 7 positions match TRBD1. The V gene's germline CDR1 is KGHDR and CDR2 SFDVKD. J was trimmed by 1 base and V by 7 bases; bases with no gene match: 8. This CDR3 comprises 15 residues. CDR3 sequence (DNA): TGTGCCACCAGGCCTTCCGGGACAGAGAACACTGAAGCTTTCTTT. Translation gives CATRPSGTENTEAFF.

This clonotype was observed once. The CDR3 DNA follows: TGCGCCAGCAGCTCATCTCCACAGGGTGTCAACACTGAAGCTTTCTTT. Its translation is CASSSSPQGVNTEAFF. The rearrangement uses TRBV5-1 and TRBJ1-1, with D maybe TRBD1 (6 bases). The CDR3 is 16 amino acids. V lost 3 bases to trimming and J lost 2 bases, with 17 bases between them. Looked up from germline, CDR1 is SGHRS and CDR2 is YFSETQ.

The sample holds a few counts of this clonotype. The chain has TRBV5-1 and TRBJ1-6, with 9 positions matching TRBD1. The V segment lost 3 bases and the J segment 9 bases; nucleotides outside the gene matches: 7. CDR1 is SGHRS and CDR2 is YFSETQ in the germline V gene. The CDR3 loop spans 15 amino acids. Here the CDR3 DNA reads TGCGCCAGCAGCTCGAATGGGACAGGGATTTCACCCCTCCACTTT. Protein sequence: CASSSNGTGISPLHF.

This clonotype was counted only a few times. This chain joins TRBV10-3 and TRBJ2-1, with D possibly being TRBD2 (6 bases). Germline CDR1 reads ENHRY; CDR2 reads SYGVKD. The CDR3 loop spans 12 amino acids. Trimming took 11 bases from V and 8 from J, leaving 16 bases between them. CDR3 residues: CAAKTSYDEQFF. DNA of the CDR3: TGTGCCGCGAAGACTAGTTATGATGAGCAGTTCTTC.

This clonotype occurred many times. The chain employs TRBV11-1 and TRBJ1-1; the match to TRBD1 covers 8 bases. The V and J ends lost 3 bases and 4 bases, in that order; junction bases with no gene match: 4. Germline V gene lookup returns CDR1 SGHAT and CDR2 FQDESV (reference sequence). The CDR3 sequence is 14 residues long. Written as DNA, the CDR3 is TGTGCCAGCAGCTTCGGACAGGGACGCACTGAAGCTTTCTTT. It is translated as CASSFGQGRTEAFF.

In its sample, this clonotype was seen many times. This rearrangement joins TRBV28 to TRBJ2-7; 7 bases align to TRBD1. Germline V gene sequence: CDR1 MDHEN, CDR2 SYDVKM. CDR3 length equals 13 residues. V shed 6 bases and J 1 base; nucleotides not matched to a gene: 3. The CDR3 sequence is CASRPGQSYEQYF. Here the CDR3 DNA reads TGTGCCAGCAGACCGGGACAGTCCTACGAGCAGTACTTC.

This clonotype was counted many times. CDR3 residues: CASSVTGERYEQYF. The CDR3 nucleotides read TGCGCCAGCAGTGTGACTGGCGAAAGGTACGAGCAGTACTTC. The chain has TRBV5-1 and TRBJ2-7; D is unclear. The germline V and J ends were trimmed by 5 bases and 4 bases, with 16 bases remaining between them. The CDR3 sequence is 14 residues long. Germline V CDR1 and CDR2: SGHRS, YFSETQ.

This clonotype was found many times. The chain is built from TRBV11-2 and TRBJ2-1, with D perhaps TRBD2 (6 bases). Germline V gene lookup returns CDR1 SGHAT and CDR2 FQNNGV. V lost 1 base, J lost 4 bases, and 11 bases lay in between. CDR3 length equals 15 residues. The CDR3 nucleotides read TGTGCCAGCAGCTTAGCTGGGACTGCTTACAATGAGCAGTTCTTC. Protein: CASSLAGTAYNEQFF.

This clonotype occurred many times. The rearrangement joins TRBV20-1 to TRBJ2-3; TRBD1 aligns across 12 bases. Germline V gene data show CDR1 as DFQATT and CDR2 as SNEGSKA (reference sequence). The CDR3 extends over 15 amino acids. The CDR3 sequence is CSFQWDRGRSDTQYF. CDR3 sequence (DNA): TGCAGCTTCCAGTGGGACAGGGGGCGTTCAGATACGCAGTATTTT.

This clonotype was seen repeatedly, ten times or more. The V gene is TRBV28, the J gene TRBJ1-1, with 7 bases aligning to TRBD1. The ends lost 5 bases at V and 1 base at J; junction bases unmatched: 7. The CDR3 extends over 15 amino acids. Germline V gene data show CDR1 as MDHEN and CDR2 as SYDVKM. Written as DNA, the CDR3 is TGTGCCAGCAGTCCCCGGGACAGCCAGAACACTGAAGCTTTCTTT. It specifies CASSPRDSQNTEAFF.

This clonotype was seen ten or more times. The V and J genes are TRBV5-1 and TRBJ2-5; maybe TRBD1 (5 bases). The CDR3 totals 14 residues. The V end was cut by 0 bases, the J end by 1 base, with 7 bases between. Germline-derived CDR1 and CDR2 are SGHRS and YFSETQ. CDR3: CASSLDRPQETQYF. In nucleotides, the CDR3 is TGCGCCAGCAGCTTGGACAGGCCCCAAGAGACCCAGTACTTC.

Many counts were recorded for this clonotype. V is TRBV11-2 and J is TRBJ2-5, with a possible D match to TRBD1 (6 bases). The CDR3 contains 16 residues. V was pared by 5 bases and J by 5 bases, with 21 bases between. The germline CDR1 and CDR2 sequences are SGHAT and FQNNGV. CDR3 sequence reads: CASSLHTTGNGETQYF. CDR3 coding DNA: TGTGCCAGCAGCCTACACACTACAGGGAACGGGGAGACCCAGTACTTC.

This clonotype occurred a few times. The chain recombines TRBV14 with TRBJ2-3, with a weak D call TRBD2 (6 bases). There are 15 residues in the CDR3. Trimming cost V 3 bases and J 6 bases, with 16 bases left between them. Per germline, CDR1 SGHDN and CDR2 FVKESK. The DNA for the CDR3 is TGTGCCAGCAGCCATATGGGACCAGGGAGGGATACGCAGTATTTT. It yields the protein CASSHMGPGRDTQYF.